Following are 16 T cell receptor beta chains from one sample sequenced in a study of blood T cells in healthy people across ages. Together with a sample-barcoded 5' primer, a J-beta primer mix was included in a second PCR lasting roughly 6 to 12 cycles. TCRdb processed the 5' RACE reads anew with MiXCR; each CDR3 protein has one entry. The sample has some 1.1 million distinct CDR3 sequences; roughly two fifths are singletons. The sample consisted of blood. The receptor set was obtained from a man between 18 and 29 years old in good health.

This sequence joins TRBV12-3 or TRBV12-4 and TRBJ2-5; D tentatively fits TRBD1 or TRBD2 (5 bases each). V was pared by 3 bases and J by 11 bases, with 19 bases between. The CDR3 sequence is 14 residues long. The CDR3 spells CASSLPGTVTEQYF. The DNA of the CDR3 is TGTGCCAGCAGTTTGCCAGGGACGGTCACTGAGCAGTACTTC.

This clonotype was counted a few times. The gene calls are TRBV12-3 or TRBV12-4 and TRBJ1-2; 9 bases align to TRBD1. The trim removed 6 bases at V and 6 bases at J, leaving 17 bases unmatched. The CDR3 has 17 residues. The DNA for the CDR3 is TGTGCCAGCAGACAGTCCCGGGACAGGGTTCAGATCCATGGCTACACCTTC. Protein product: CASRQSRDRVQIHGYTF.

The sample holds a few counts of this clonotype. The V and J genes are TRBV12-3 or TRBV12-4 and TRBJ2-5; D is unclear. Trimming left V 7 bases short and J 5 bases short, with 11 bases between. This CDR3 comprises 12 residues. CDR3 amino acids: CASTSWMETQYF. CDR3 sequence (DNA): TGTGCCAGCACCTCGTGGATGGAGACCCAGTACTTC.

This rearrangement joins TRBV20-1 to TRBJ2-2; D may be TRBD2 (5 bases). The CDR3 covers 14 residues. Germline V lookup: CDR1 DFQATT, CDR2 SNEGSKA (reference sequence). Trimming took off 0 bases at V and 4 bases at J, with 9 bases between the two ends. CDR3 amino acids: CSARDGLTTGELFF. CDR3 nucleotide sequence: TGCAGTGCTAGAGATGGACTCACCACCGGGGAGCTGTTTTTT.

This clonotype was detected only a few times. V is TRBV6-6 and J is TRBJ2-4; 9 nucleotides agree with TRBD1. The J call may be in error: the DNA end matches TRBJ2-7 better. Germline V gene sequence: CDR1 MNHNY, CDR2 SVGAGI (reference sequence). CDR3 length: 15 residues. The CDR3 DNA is TGTGCCAGCAGGAACCCGGGACAGGGCCTCTACGAGCAGTACTTC. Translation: CASRNPGQGLYEQYF.

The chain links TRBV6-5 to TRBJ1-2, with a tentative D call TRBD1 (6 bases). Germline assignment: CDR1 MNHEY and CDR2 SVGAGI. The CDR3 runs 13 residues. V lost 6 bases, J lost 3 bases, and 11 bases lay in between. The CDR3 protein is CASSRRTDYGYTF. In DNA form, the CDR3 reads TGTGCCAGCAGCCGACGGACAGACTATGGCTACACCTTC.

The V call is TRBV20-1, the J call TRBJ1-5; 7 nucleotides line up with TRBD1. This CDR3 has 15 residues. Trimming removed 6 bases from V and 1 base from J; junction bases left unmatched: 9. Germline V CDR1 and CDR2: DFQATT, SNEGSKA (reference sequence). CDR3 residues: CSAFRTGLSNQPQHF. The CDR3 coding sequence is TGCAGTGCATTTCGGACAGGTCTGAGCAATCAGCCCCAGCATTTT.

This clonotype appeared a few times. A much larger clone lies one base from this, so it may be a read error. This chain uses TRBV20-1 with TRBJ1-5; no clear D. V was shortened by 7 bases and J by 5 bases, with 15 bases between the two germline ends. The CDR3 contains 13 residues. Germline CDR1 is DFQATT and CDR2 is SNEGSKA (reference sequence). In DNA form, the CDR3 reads TGCAGTGTTAGCGGGCCCGCGGATCAGCCCCAGCATTTT. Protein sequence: CSVSGPADQPQHF.

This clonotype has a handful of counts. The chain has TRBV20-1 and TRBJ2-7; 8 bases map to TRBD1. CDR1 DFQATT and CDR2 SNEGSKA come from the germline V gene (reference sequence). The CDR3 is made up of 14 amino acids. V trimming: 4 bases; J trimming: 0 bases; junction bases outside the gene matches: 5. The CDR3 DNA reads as TGCAGTGCTATTTCAGGGGGCAGCTCCTACGAGCAGTACTTC. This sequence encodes CSAISGGSSYEQYF.

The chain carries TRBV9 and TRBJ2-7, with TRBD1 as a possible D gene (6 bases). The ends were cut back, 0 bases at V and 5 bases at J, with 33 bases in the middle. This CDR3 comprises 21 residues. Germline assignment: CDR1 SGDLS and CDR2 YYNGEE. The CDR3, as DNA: TGTGCCAGCAGCGTAGTTAGGAGTGAGGACACCGACAGGCAAGGGGCCGACGAGCAGTACTTC. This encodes CASSVVRSEDTDRQGADEQYF.

The CDR3 DNA sequence: TGCGCCAGCAGCCAGAGCGGGGAGTACAATGAGCAGTTCTTC. This gives the protein CASSQSGEYNEQFF. The rearrangement uses TRBV5-1 and TRBJ2-1; 7 bases align to TRBD2. Germline values: CDR1 SGHRS, CDR2 YFSETQ. The trim removed 4 bases at V and 4 bases at J, leaving 5 bases unmatched. This CDR3 comprises 14 residues.

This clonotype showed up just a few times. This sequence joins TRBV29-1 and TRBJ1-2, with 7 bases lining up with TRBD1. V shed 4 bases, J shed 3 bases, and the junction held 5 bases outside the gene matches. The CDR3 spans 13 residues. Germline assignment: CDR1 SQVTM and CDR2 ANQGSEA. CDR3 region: CSVGVGGDYGYTF. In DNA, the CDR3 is TGCAGCGTTGGAGTAGGGGGCGACTATGGCTACACCTTC.

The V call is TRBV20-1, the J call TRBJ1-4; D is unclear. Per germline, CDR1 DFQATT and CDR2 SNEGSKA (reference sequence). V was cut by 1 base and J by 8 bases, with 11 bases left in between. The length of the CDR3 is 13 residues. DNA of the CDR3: TGCAGTGCTAGAGTTCCGGTTACGGAAAAACTGTTTTTT. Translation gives CSARVPVTEKLFF.

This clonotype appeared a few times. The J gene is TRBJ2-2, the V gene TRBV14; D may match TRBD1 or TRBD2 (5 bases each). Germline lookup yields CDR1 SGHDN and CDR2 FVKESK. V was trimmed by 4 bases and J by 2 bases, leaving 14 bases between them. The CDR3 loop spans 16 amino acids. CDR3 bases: TGTGCCAGCAGCCCGCCTGGGACCAGAAACACCGGGGAGCTGTTTTTT. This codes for CASSPPGTRNTGELFF.

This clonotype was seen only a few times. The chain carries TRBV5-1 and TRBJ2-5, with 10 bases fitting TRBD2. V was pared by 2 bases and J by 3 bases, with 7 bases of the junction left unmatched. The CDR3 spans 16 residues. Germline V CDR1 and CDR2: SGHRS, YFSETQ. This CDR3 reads CASSLVTSGAKETQYF. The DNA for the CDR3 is TGCGCCAGCAGCTTAGTCACTAGCGGGGCCAAAGAGACCCAGTACTTC.

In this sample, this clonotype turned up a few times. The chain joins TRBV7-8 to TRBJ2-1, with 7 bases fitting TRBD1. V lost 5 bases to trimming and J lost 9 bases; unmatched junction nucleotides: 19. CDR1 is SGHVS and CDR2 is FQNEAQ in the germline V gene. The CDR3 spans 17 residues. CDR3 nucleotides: TGTGCCAGCAGCCAAGTCCGGGACAGCCCCAACCTCAGTGAGCAGTTCTTC. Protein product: CASSQVRDSPNLSEQFF.